Shown below are 26 T cell receptor beta chains from a single sample sequenced in a study of molecular identifiers for immune sequencing clone quantification. Each CDR3 protein gets one entry after TCRdb re-called the PCR reads with MiXCR. The data show 490,000 or so distinct CDR3 sequences, roughly 25% seen once. The sample taken for sequencing was naive CD8+ T cells from blood, with Jurkat cell RNA spiked in. Documented subset: FACS-sorted CD8+CD4-CCR7+CD45RA+ naive T cells. These receptor sequences come from a human donor in good health. Some libraries in this study had Jurkat cell RNA spiked in.

This clonotype came up a few times. This chain joins TRBV6-2 or TRBV6-3 and TRBJ2-7; 9 bases map to TRBD1. Germline V gene lookup returns CDR1 MNHEY and CDR2 SVGEGT. After removal of 8 bases from V and 4 bases from J, the junction contained 15 bases not matched to a gene. CDR3 length equals 16 residues. The CDR3 protein is CASGWRPGQGMYEQYF. CDR3 sequence (DNA): TGTGCCAGCGGTTGGCGTCCGGGACAGGGAATGTACGAGCAGTACTTC.

This clonotype has a count of ten or more. This chain uses TRBV2 with TRBJ2-3; D tentatively fits TRBD1 or TRBD2 (5 bases each). Trimming cost V 0 bases and J 2 bases, with 15 bases left between them. The CDR3 is 17 amino acids. Germline CDR1 and CDR2: SNHLY and FYNNEI. Here the CDR3 reads CASSEALLIGTTDTQYF. Written as DNA, the CDR3 is TGTGCCAGCAGTGAAGCGCTTTTGATCGGGACCACAGATACGCAGTATTTT.

V and J are TRBV28 and TRBJ1-2; 8 bases line up with TRBD1. Germline lookup yields CDR1 MDHEN and CDR2 SYDVKM. Germline trimming cut 5 bases from V and 3 bases from J; bases unmatched to any gene: 11. This CDR3 has 16 amino acids. The CDR3 is CASSPNPGTGHYGYTF. For the CDR3, the DNA is TGTGCCAGCAGTCCGAATCCCGGGACAGGACACTATGGCTACACCTTC.

The table lists this clonotype with many counts. The rearrangement links TRBV20-1 to TRBJ2-7, with TRBD1 matching 7 bases. Trimming cost V 5 bases and J 4 bases; bases outside gene matches: 5. The CDR3 sequence is 12 residues long. Germline lookup yields CDR1 DFQATT and CDR2 SNEGSKA (reference sequence). The CDR3 coding sequence is TGCAGTGCTTCGACAGGGATGTACGAGCAGTACTTC. It translates to CSASTGMYEQYF.

The table lists this clonotype with a few counts. V is TRBV6-2 or TRBV6-3 and J is TRBJ2-5; TRBD2 might be the D (5 bases). CDR3 length: 16 amino acids. The germline CDR1 and CDR2 sequences are MNHEY and SVGEGT. Trimming removed 0 bases from V and 3 bases from J, with 14 bases in between. CDR3 DNA: TGTGCCAGCAGTTACTCCCTCCATTTGGGAGAAGAGACCCAGTACTTC. As protein: CASSYSLHLGEETQYF.

This clonotype was observed at least ten times. This chain links TRBV7-2 with TRBJ2-3; TRBD1 might be the D (6 bases). Germline lookup yields CDR1 SGHTA and CDR2 FQGNSA. CDR3 size: 15 residues. Trimming pared 3 bases from V and 1 base from J, leaving 11 bases between. CDR3 in amino acids: CASSLGAGGTDTQYF. The CDR3 nucleotides are TGTGCCAGCAGCTTGGGGGCAGGGGGCACAGATACGCAGTATTTT.

The rearrangement links TRBV30 to TRBJ2-2, with 7 bases identical to TRBD2. V gave up 8 bases and J gave up 6 bases; unmatched junction bases: 15. Per the germline V gene, CDR1 is GTSNPN and CDR2 is SVGIG (reference sequence). This CDR3 region has 15 residues. CDR3 sequence (DNA): TGTGCCCTGGGCTCAGGACTAGGGCTTGCCGGGGAGCTGTTTTTT. Encoded protein: CALGSGLGLAGELFF.

The V and J genes are TRBV5-6 and TRBJ2-3; 8 nucleotides align to TRBD2. Germline CDR1 reads SGHDT; CDR2 reads YYEEEE. The CDR3 contains 19 residues. V dropped 0 bases and J dropped 0; count of bases not matched to a gene: 12. The DNA of the CDR3 is TGTGCCAGCAGCTTGGGGAGGACTAGCATTACGGTGAGCACAGATACGCAGTATTTT. Translating gives CASSLGRTSITVSTDTQYF. The full variable domain, with the rest looked up from reference TRBV5-6 and TRBJ2-3, is DAGVTQSPTHLIKTRGQQVTLRCSPKSGHDTVSWYQQALGQGPQFIFQYYEEEERQRGNFPDRFSGHQFPNYSSELNVNALLLGDSALYLCASSLGRTSITVSTDTQYFGPGTRLTVL.

At least ten counts were recorded for this clonotype. CDR3 region: CASSKGGFRQETQYF. CDR3 nucleotide sequence: TGTGCCAGCAGTAAGGGGGGTTTTCGGCAAGAGACCCAGTACTTC. The chain combines TRBV6-5 with TRBJ2-5; the D gene could be TRBD1 or TRBD2 (6 bases each). V lost 5 bases to trimming and J lost 2 bases, with 15 bases between them. Germline CDR1 MNHEY, CDR2 SVGAGI. This CDR3 is built from 15 residues.

As to this clonotype: This may arise from a read error, as a much more abundant clone is one base away. This is likely a read error, given that the CDR3 carries no conserved phenylalanine or tryptophan at its end. Because the CDR3's place on the DNA is in doubt, the DNA is left out and the CDR3 is given as listed by TCRdb. V gene TRBV4-1 combines with J gene TRBJ2-3; TRBD2 is taken as the D call from the table, unchecked against the DNA. The CDR3 is 14 amino acids in total, end residues counted. Germline values: CDR1 MGHRA, CDR2 YSYEKL. The CDR3 sequence is CASSQTPGLAAFYL.

This clonotype has a handful of counts. This sequence joins TRBV6-5 and TRBJ2-1; possible D gene TRBD2, 5 bases. Germline-derived CDR1 and CDR2 are MNHEY and SVGAGI. The CDR3 sequence is 15 residues long. Trimming removed 0 bases from V and 4 bases from J, with 10 bases in between. CDR3 loop: CASSYSGDPYNEQFF. The CDR3 DNA follows: TGTGCCAGCAGTTACTCGGGAGACCCATACAATGAGCAGTTCTTC.

This clonotype was observed at least ten times. The gene calls are TRBV12-3 or TRBV12-4 and TRBJ1-5; D remains ambiguous. The ends were cut back, 7 bases at V and 0 bases at J, with 13 bases in the middle. The CDR3 contains 15 residues. DNA for the CDR3: TGTGCCAGCACCCCGGACGGGTCTAGCAATCAGCCCCAGCATTTT. Its protein product is CASTPDGSSNQPQHF.

The DNA for the CDR3 is TGTGCCATCGCGGACGGGACAGGGAGCAATCAGCCCCAGCATTTT. Translation: CAIADGTGSNQPQHF. The rearrangement links TRBV2 to TRBJ1-5; 9 bases agree with TRBD1. Germline V gene sequence: CDR1 SNHLY, CDR2 FYNNEI. J gave up 1 base and V 10 bases, and 8 bases lay outside the gene matches. The CDR3 consists of 15 residues.

V and J are TRBV4-3 and TRBJ1-6; unclear D gene. Germline values: CDR1 LGHNA, CDR2 YSLEER. Trimming took off 4 bases at V and 3 bases at J, with 4 bases between the two ends. The CDR3 spans 13 residues. This CDR3 is CASSPVYNSPLHF. The CDR3 region has the DNA TGCGCCAGCAGCCCCGTCTATAATTCACCCCTCCACTTT.

Note on this clonotype: The junction differs from germline at one of its ends, possibly a read error. This rearrangement joins TRBV29-1 to TRBJ2-2; D could derive from TRBD1 or TRBD2 (5 bases each). Germline V CDR1 and CDR2: SQVTM, ANQGSEA. The CDR3 has 16 residues. The CDR3 region has the DNA TGCAGCGTTGAAGATCCCGTAACAGGACACCCCGGGGCGCTGTTTTTT. Protein: CSVEDPVTGHPGALFF.

Many counts were recorded for this clonotype. The CDR3 nucleotides read TGCAGCGTTGAAGGTGCCTACGAGCAGTACTTC. As protein: CSVEGAYEQYF. The genes are TRBV29-1 and TRBJ2-7; D not resolved. CDR3 length equals 11 residues. Germline CDR1 is SQVTM and CDR2 is ANQGSEA. V was cut by 1 base and J by 2 bases, with 3 bases left in between.

As for this clonotype: At one boundary the junction diverges from the germline segment, which might be a read error. CDR3 in amino acids: CASSQEAGDSYGYPF. Written as DNA, the CDR3 is TGCGCCAGCAGCCAAGAGGCGGGGGACAGCTATGGCTACCCCTTC. The chain has TRBV4-1 and TRBJ1-2, with TRBD1 matching over 7 bases. Germline V gene data show CDR1 as MGHRA and CDR2 as YSYEKL. CDR3 size: 15 residues.

The J gene is TRBJ2-3, the V gene TRBV7-9; 15 positions match TRBD2. V was pared by 5 bases and J by 2 bases, with 14 bases of the junction left unmatched. This CDR3 has 20 amino acids. From germline, CDR1 is SEHNR and CDR2 FQNEAQ (reference sequence). The CDR3 DNA reads TGTGCCAGCAGCCGCGATCCAGGGACTAGCGGGGGGTTACTCACAGATACGCAGTATTTT. Protein sequence: CASSRDPGTSGGLLTDTQYF.

Notes on this clonotype: This sequence may be a read error, since a much larger clone differs from it by one base. J is TRBJ1-4 and V is TRBV13; D is unresolved. Germline V gene lookup returns CDR1 PRHDT and CDR2 FYEKMQ (reference sequence). V was trimmed by 5 bases and J by 2 bases, leaving 15 bases between them. This CDR3 spans 16 amino acids. The CDR3 loop reads CASSVVECPTNEKLFF. The CDR3 DNA reads TGTGCCAGCAGCGTCGTGGAGTGCCCGACTAATGAAAAACTGTTTTTT.

Details on this clonotype: Being one base from a much bigger clone, this may be a read error. J is TRBJ2-3 and V is TRBV7-2; D gene ambiguous. Trimming took 1 base from V and 8 from J, leaving 10 bases between them. The CDR3 extends over 13 amino acids. Germline V CDR1 and CDR2: SGHTA, FQGNSA. CDR3 sequence (DNA): TGTGCCAGCAGCTTAGATAACCCAGCTACGCAGTATTTT. Its protein product is CASSLDNPATQYF.

As concerns this clonotype: A read error may produce the germline difference seen at one junction end. The chain is built from TRBV27 and TRBJ2-2; no firm D call. The CDR3 runs to 11 residues. CDR1 is MNHEY and CDR2 is SMNVEV in the germline V gene (reference sequence). CDR3 coding DNA: TGTGCCAGCAGTAACACCGCGGAGCTGTTTTTT. It specifies CASSNTAELFF.

V and J are TRBV4-3 and TRBJ1-3; maybe TRBD1 (5 bases). The CDR3 is 16 amino acids. With 2 bases removed from V and 0 bases from J, the gap between germline ends came to 11 bases. CDR1 is LGHNA, CDR2 YSLEER, per germline. The CDR3 protein is CASSQKTARSGNTIYF. The CDR3 DNA reads TGCGCCAGCAGCCAAAAGACAGCTCGCTCTGGAAACACCATATATTTT.

In its sample, this clonotype was seen a few times. Its ends do not fully match the called genes, so a read error is possible. The genes are TRBV5-3 and TRBJ2-1; 8 nucleotides match TRBD1. TRBV5-3 is marked as an open reading frame, function uncertain. This CDR3 contains 15 residues. This chain's CDR3 is CASSLTGQGLNEQFF. In DNA form, the CDR3 reads TGTGCCAGCAGCTTAACCGGACAGGGACTGAATGAGCAGTTCTTC.

The V gene is TRBV20-1, the J gene TRBJ2-7; 10 nucleotides agree with TRBD1. With 6 bases clipped from V and 1 base from J, the junction kept 6 bases outside the gene matches. The CDR3 contains 14 residues. Germline V gene sequence: CDR1 DFQATT, CDR2 SNEGSKA (reference sequence). The CDR3 reads CSARDRGRSYEQYF. The CDR3, as DNA: TGCAGTGCCCGGGACAGGGGACGTTCCTACGAGCAGTACTTC.

The chain uses TRBV4-1 and TRBJ1-1; D call uncertain. Germline assignment: CDR1 MGHRA and CDR2 YSYEKL. The CDR3 covers 13 residues. Between the trimmed V and J ends, which lost 1 base and 11 bases, there was a span of 14 bases. For the CDR3, the DNA is TGCGCCAGCAGCCAAGTTCTGGGCATGAGGGCTTTCTTT. Translated: CASSQVLGMRAFF.

The chain is built from TRBV28 and TRBJ2-7, with 8 bases identical to TRBD2. The germline V gene has CDR1 MDHEN and CDR2 SYDVKM. The trim removed 11 bases at V and 4 bases at J, leaving 13 bases unmatched. This CDR3 is built from 14 residues. This CDR3 is CAYSPETSEYEQYF. CDR3 nucleotides: TGTGCCTACAGTCCCGAGACTAGCGAATACGAGCAGTACTTC.